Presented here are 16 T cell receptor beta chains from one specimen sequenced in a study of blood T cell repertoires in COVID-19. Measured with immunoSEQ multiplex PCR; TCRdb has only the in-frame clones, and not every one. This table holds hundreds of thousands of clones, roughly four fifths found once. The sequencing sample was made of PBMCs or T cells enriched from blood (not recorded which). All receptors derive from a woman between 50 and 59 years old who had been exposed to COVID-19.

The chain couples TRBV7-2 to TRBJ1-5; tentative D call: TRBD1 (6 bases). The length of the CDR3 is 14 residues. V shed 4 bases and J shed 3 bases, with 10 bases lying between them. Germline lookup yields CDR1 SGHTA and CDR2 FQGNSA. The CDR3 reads CASSSTGNNQPQHF. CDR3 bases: TGTGCCAGCAGCTCCACAGGGAACAATCAGCCCCAGCATTTT.

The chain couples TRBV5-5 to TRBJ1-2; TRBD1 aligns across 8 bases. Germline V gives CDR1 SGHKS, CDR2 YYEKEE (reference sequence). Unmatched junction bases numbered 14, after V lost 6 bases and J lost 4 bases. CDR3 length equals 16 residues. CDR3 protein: CASNSGQGLPSYGYTF. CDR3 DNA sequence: TGTGCCAGCAACTCAGGACAGGGTCTTCCTAGCTATGGCTACACCTTC.

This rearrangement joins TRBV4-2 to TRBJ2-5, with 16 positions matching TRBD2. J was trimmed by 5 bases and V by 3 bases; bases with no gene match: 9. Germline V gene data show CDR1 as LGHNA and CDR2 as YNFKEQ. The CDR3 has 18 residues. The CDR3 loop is CASSQGTSGGAVPETQYF. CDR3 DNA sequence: TGTGCCAGCAGCCAGGGGACTAGCGGGGGGGCCGTACCCGAGACCCAGTACTTC.

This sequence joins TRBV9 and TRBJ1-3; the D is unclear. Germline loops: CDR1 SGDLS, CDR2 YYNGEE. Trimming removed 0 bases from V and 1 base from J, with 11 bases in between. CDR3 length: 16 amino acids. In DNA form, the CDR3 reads TGTGCCAGCAGCGTAGACCCCGCGGGTTCTGGAAACACCATATATTTT. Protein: CASSVDPAGSGNTIYF.

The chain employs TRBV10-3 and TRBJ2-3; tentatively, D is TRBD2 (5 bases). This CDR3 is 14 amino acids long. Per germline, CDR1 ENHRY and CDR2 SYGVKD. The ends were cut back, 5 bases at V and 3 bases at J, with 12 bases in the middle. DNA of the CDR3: TGTGCCATCAGTCCCGGCGGGTGGACAGATACGCAGTATTTT. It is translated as CAISPGGWTDTQYF.

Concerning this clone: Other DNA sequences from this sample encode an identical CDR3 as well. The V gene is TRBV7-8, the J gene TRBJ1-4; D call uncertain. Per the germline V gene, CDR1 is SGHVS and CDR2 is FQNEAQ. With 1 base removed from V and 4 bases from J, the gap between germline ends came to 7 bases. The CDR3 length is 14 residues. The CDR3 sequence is CASSLGHRNEKLFF. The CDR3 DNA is TGTGCCAGCAGCTTAGGACACCGTAATGAAAAACTGTTTTTT.

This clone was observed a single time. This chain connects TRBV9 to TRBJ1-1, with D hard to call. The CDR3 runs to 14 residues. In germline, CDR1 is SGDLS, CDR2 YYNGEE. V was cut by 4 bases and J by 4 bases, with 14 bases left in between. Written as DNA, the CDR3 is TGTGCCAGCAGCCGACGGTGGGGAGGCACTGAAGCTTTCTTT. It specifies CASSRRWGGTEAFF.

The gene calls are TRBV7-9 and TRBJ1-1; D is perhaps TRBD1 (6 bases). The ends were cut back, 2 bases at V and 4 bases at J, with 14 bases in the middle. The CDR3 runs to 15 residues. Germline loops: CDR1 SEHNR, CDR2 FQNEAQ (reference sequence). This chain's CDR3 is CASSLPSWGRTEAFF. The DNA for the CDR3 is TGTGCCAGCAGCTTACCTTCCTGGGGGCGCACTGAAGCTTTCTTT. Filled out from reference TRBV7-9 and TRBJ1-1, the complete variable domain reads DTGVSQNPRHKITKRGQNVTFRCDPISEHNRLYWYRQTLGQGPEFLTYFQNEAQLEKSRLLSDRFSAERPKGSFSTLEIQRTEQGDSAMYLCASSLPSWGRTEAFFGQGTRLTVV.

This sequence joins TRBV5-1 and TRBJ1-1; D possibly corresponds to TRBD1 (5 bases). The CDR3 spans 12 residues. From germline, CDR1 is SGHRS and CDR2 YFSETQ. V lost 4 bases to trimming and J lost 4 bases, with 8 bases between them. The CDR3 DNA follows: TGCGCCAGCAGCCGGACACCCACTGAAGCTTTCTTT. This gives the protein CASSRTPTEAFF. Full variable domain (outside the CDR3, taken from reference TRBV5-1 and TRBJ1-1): KAGVTQTPRYLIKTRGQQVTLSCSPISGHRSVSWYQQTPGQGLQFLFEYFSETQRNKGNFPGRFSGRQFSNSRSEMNVSTLELGDSALYLCASSRTPTEAFFGQGTRLTVV.

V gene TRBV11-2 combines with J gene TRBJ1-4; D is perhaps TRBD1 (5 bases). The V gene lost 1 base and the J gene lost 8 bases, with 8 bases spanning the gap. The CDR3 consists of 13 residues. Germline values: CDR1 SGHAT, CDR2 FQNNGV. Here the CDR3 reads CASSLGGREKLFF. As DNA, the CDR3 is TGTGCCAGCAGCTTAGGGGGCAGGGAAAAACTGTTTTTT.

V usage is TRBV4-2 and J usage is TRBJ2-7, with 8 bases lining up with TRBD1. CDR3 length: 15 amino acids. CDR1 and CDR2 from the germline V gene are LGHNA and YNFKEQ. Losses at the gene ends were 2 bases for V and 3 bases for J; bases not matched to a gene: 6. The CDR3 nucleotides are TGTGCCAGCAGCCAAATCTTGACAGGGGACTACGAGCAGTACTTC. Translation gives CASSQILTGDYEQYF.

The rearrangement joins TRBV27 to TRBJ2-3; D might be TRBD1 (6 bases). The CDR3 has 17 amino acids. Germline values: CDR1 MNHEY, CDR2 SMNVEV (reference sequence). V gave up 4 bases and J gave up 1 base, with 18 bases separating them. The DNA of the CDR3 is TGTGCCAGCAGTTACCGACCCAGGGGATCCCGCACAGATACGCAGTATTTT. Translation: CASSYRPRGSRTDTQYF.

As DNA, the CDR3 is TGTGCCAGTGCCCGGGACAGGAACACAGATACGCAGTATTTT. It translates to CASARDRNTDTQYF. J is TRBJ2-3 and V is TRBV19, with 8 bases that match TRBD1. Trimming took 8 bases from V and 2 from J; bases not matched to a gene: 6. This CDR3 region has 14 residues. Germline V gene lookup returns CDR1 LNHDA and CDR2 SQIVND (reference sequence).

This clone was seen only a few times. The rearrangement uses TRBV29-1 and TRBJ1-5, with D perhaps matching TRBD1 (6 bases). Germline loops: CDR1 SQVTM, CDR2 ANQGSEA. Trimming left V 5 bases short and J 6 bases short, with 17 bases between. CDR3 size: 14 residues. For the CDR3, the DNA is TGCAGCGTTTCCGAAGGGGGAGAGCTTCAGCCCCAGCATTTT. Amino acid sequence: CSVSEGGELQPQHF.

CDR3 residues: CASSFSAGGYGYTF. CDR3 DNA sequence: TGTGCCAGCAGTTTTAGCGCAGGGGGGTATGGCTACACCTTC. The chain has TRBV28 and TRBJ1-2, with 7 bases aligning to TRBD1. This CDR3 comprises 14 residues. V shed 3 bases and J 5 bases; nucleotides not matched to a gene: 6. Germline assignment: CDR1 MDHEN and CDR2 SYDVKM.

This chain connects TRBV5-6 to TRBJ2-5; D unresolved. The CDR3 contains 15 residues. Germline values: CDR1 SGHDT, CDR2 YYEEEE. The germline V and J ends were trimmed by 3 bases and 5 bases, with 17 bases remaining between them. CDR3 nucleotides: TGTGCCAGCAGCTCATTGAACTACCCGACGGAGACCCAGTACTTC. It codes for CASSSLNYPTETQYF.